This note documents a single T cell receptor (beta chain) sequence. The data belong to a study of blood T cell repertoires in COVID-19. Study overall: There were acute and convalescent COVID-19 samples, and they came from the United States, Italy and Spain.

Germline lookup yields CDR1 KGHSH and CDR2 LQKENI. The CDR3 contains 16 residues. The V and J ends lost 2 bases and 0 bases, in that order; junction bases with no gene match: 6. Some clones are missing from TCRdb's copy, which holds only in-frame ones; the method was immunoSEQ multiplex PCR. The table shows a few hundred thousand clones, with around nine tenths occurring only once. This TCR derives from a human donor in a cohort sampled during active COVID-19. The sample was peripheral blood. The chain carries TRBV18 and TRBJ2-7; 8 nucleotides match TRBD1. The CDR3 region is CASSPSRGPLSYEQYF. The DNA of the CDR3 is TGTGCCAGCTCACCATCCAGGGGGCCCCTCTCCTACGAGCAGTACTTC.